This TCR beta chain derives from a study of brain T cells in children with intractable seizures. Points from the study as a whole: Only CDR3 sequence similarity suggested viral specificity, without known HCMV serostatus. Absence of clones before surgery may stem from lower sequencing depth.

This CDR3 has 14 amino acids. Germline CDR1 and CDR2: MGHDK and SYGVNS. Trimming removed 4 bases from V and 5 bases from J; junction bases left unmatched: 6. TCRdb's table, derived via immunoSEQ multiplex PCR, lists solely in-frame clones and lacks some. The sample comprises under 45,000 clones, 80% to 95% of which are singletons, and roughly 6.5% rests with the top ten. Sequencing was limited to surgery cases with top T cell transcript signatures in brain tissue. At least one anti-epileptic drug was given before surgery. A note on this clone: Antigen: not known.

J is TRBJ1-1 and V is TRBV25-1, with 8 bases aligning to TRBD1. This receptor was identified in a girl aged 2 to 10 with tuberous sclerosis and intractable seizures. Sequences were derived from peripheral blood, sampled at surgery. DNA for the CDR3: TGTGCCAGCAGTGCTGACAGGGGATGGACTGAAGCTTTCTTT. The encoded protein is CASSADRGWTEAFF.